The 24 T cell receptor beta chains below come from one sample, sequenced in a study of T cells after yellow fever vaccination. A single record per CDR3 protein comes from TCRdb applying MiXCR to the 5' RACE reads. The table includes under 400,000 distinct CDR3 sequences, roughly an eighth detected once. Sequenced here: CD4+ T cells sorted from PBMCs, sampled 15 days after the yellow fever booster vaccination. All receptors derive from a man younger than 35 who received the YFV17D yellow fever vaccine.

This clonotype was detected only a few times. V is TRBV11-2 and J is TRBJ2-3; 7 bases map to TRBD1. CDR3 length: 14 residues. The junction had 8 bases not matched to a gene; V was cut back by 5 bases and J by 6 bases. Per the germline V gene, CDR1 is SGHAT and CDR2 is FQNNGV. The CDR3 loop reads CASSPWTGGDTQYF. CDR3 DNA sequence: TGTGCCAGCAGCCCTTGGACAGGTGGGGATACGCAGTATTTT.

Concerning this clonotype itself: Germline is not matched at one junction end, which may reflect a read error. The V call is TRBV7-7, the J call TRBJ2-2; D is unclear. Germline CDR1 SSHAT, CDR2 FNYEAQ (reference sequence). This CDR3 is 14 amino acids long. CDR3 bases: TGTGCTAGCAGCTCTCAACCAAGCACCGGGGAGCTGTTTTTT. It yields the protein CASSSQPSTGELFF.

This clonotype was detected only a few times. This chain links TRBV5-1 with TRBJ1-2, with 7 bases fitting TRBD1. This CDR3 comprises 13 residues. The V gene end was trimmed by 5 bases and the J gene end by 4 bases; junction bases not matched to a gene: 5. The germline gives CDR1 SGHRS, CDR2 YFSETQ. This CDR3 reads CASSRQGTYGYTF. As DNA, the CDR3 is TGCGCCAGCAGTCGACAGGGTACCTATGGCTACACCTTC. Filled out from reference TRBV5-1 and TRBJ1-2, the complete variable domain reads KAGVTQTPRYLIKTRGQQVTLSCSPISGHRSVSWYQQTPGQGLQFLFEYFSETQRNKGNFPGRFSGRQFSNSRSEMNVSTLELGDSALYLCASSRQGTYGYTFGSGTRLTVV.

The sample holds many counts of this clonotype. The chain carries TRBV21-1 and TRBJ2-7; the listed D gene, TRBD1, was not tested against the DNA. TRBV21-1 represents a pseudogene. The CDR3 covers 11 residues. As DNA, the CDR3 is TGTGCCAGCGCCGGGCACTACGAGCAGTACGTC. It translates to CASAGHYEQYV.

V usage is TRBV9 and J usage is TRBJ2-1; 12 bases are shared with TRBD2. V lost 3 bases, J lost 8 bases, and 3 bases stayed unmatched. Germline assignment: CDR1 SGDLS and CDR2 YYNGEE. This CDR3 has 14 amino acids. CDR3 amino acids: CASSAGLAGYEQFF. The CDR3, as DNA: TGTGCCAGCAGCGCCGGACTAGCGGGGTATGAGCAGTTCTTC.

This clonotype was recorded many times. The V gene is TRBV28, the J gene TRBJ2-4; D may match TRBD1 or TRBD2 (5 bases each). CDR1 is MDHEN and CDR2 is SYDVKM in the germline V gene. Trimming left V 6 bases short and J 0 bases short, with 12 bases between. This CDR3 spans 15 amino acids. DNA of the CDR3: TGTGCCAGCAGCCCGGGGCAGATAGCCAAAAACATTCAGTACTTC. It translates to CASSPGQIAKNIQYF.

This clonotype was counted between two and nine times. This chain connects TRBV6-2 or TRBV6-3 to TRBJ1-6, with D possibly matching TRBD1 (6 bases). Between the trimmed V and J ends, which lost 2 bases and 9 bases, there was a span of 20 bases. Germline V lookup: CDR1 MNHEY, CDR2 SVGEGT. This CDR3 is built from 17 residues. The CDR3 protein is CASSYTATWDIGSPLHF. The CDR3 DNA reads TGTGCCAGCAGTTACACAGCGACATGGGACATTGGTTCACCCCTCCACTTT.

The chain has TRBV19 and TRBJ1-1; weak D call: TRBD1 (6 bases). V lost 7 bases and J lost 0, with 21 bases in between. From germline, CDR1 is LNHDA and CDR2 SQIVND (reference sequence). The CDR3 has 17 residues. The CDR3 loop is CASMVQGFWEMNTEAFF. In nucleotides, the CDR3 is TGTGCCAGTATGGTACAGGGTTTTTGGGAAATGAACACTGAAGCTTTCTTT.

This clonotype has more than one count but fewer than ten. CDR3: CASRAKGRGFAYEQYF. The CDR3 DNA reads TGTGCCAGCAGGGCAAAAGGGCGGGGGTTTGCCTACGAGCAGTACTTC. The chain joins TRBV6-6 to TRBJ2-7; 7 bases agree with TRBD2. From germline, CDR1 is MNHNY and CDR2 SVGAGI (reference sequence). The junction had 13 bases not matched to a gene; V was cut back by 6 bases and J by 2 bases. The CDR3 is 16 residues long.

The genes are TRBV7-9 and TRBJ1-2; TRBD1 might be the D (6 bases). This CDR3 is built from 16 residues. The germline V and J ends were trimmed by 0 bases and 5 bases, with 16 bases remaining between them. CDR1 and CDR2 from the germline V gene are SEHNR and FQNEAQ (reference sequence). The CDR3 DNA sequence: TGTGCCAGCAGCTTAGCCAAGGGGGGGCCCCGATATGGCTACACCTTC. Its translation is CASSLAKGGPRYGYTF.

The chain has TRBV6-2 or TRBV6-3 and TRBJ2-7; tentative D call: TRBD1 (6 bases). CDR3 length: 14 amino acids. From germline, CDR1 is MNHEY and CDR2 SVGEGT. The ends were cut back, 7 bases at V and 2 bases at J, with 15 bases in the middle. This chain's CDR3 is CASNKPTGTYEQYF. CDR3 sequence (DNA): TGTGCCAGCAACAAACCGACAGGAACCTACGAGCAGTACTTC.

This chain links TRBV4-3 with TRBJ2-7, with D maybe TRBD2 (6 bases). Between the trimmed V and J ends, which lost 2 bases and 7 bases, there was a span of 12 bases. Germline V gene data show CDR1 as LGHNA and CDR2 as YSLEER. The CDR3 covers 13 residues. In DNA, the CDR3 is TGCGCCAGCAGCCAACCCCTGGGGGGAGAGCAGTACTTC. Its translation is CASSQPLGGEQYF.

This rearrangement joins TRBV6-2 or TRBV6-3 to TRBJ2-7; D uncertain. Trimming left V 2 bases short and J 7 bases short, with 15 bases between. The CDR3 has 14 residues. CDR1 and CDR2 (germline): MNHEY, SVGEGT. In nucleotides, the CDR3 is TGTGCCAGCAGTTACACCATGACACGTTGGGAGCAGTACGTC. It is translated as CASSYTMTRWEQYV.

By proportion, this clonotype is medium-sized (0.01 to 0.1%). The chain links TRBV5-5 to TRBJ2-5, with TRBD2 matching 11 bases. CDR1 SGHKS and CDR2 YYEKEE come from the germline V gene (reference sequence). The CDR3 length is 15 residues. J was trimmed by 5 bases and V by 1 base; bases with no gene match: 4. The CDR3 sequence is CASSLNSGGAETQYF. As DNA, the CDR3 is TGTGCCAGCAGCTTGAATAGCGGGGGGGCCGAGACCCAGTACTTC.

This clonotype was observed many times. CDR3 amino acids: CASSPLAGASPDTQYF. The CDR3 nucleotides are TGTGCCAGCAGTCCGCTAGCGGGGGCATCTCCAGATACGCAGTATTTT. J is TRBJ2-3 and V is TRBV5-6, with 10 bases that match TRBD2. The junction had 10 bases not matched to a gene; V was cut back by 5 bases and J by 4 bases. The CDR3 sequence is 16 residues long. Germline loops: CDR1 SGHDT, CDR2 YYEEEE.

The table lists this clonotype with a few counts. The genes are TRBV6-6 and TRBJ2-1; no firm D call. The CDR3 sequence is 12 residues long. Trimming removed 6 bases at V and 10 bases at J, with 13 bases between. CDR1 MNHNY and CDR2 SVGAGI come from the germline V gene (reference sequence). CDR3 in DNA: TGTGCCAGCAGCTCTGGTGCGGAGGAGCAGTTCTTC. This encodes CASSSGAEEQFF.

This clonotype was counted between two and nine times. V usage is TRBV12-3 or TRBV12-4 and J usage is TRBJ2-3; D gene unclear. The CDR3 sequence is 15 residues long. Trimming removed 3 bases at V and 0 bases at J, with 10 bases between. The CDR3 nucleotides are TGTGCCAGCAGTTTCGGCTACCATAGCACAGATACGCAGTATTTT. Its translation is CASSFGYHSTDTQYF.

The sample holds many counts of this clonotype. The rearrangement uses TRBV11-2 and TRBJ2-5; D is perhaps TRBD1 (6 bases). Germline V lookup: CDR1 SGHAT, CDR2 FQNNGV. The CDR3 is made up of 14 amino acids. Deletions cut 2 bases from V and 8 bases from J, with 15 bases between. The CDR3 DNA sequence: TGTGCCAGCAGCTTAATAAGGGGGAAGAGAACCCAGTACTTC. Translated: CASSLIRGKRTQYF. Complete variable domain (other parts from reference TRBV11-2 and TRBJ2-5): EAGVAQSPRYKIIEKRQSVAFWCNPISGHATLYWYQQILGQGPKLLIQFQNNGVVDDSQLPKDRFSAERLKGVDSTLKIQPAKLEDSAVYLCASSLIRGKRTQYFGPGTRLLVL.

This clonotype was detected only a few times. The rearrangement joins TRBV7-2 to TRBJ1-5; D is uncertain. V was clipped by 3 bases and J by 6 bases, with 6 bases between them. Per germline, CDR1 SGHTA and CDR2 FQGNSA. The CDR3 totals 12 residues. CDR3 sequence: CASSFGPQPQHF. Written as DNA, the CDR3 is TGTGCCAGCAGCTTCGGGCCTCAGCCCCAGCATTTT.

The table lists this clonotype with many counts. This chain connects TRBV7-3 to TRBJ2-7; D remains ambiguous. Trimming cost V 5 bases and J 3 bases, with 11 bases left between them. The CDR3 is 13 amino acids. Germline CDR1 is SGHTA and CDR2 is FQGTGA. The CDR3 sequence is CASSQAGSYEQYF. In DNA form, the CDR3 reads TGTGCCAGCAGCCAGGCTGGCAGCTACGAGCAGTACTTC. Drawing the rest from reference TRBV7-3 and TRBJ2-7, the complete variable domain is GAGVSQTPSNKVTEKGKYVELRCDPISGHTALYWYRQSLGQGPEFLIYFQGTGAADDSGLPNDRFFAVRPEGSVSTLKIQRTERGDSAVYLCASSQAGSYEQYFGPGTRLTVT.

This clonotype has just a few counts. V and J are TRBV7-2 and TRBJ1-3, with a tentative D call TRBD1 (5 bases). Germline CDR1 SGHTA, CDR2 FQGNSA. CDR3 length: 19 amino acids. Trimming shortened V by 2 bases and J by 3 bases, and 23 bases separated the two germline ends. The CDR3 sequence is CASSLQSSGSGGVGNTIYF. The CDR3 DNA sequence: TGTGCCAGCAGCTTACAATCTTCTGGGTCGGGGGGAGTTGGAAACACCATATATTTT.

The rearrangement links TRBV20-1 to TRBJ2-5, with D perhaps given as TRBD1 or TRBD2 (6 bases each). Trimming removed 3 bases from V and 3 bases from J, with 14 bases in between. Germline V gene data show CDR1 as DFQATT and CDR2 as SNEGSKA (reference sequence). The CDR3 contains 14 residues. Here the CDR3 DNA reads TGCAGTGCTAGGCCCGGGGGCGGCAAAGAGACCCAGTACTTC. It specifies CSARPGGGKETQYF.

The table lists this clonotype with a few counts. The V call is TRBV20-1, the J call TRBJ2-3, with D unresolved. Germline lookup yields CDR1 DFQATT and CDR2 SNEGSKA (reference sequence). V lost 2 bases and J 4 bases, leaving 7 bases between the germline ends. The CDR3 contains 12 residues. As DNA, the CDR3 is TGCAGTGCTAGAAAGGGCCCAGATACGCAGTATTTT. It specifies CSARKGPDTQYF.

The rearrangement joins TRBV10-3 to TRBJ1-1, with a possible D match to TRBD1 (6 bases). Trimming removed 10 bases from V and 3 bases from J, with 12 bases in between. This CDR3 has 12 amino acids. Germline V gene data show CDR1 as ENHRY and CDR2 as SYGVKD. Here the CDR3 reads CATKTGDTEAFF. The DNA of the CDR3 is TGTGCCACAAAGACAGGAGACACTGAAGCTTTCTTT.